The 9 T cell receptor beta chains in this list originate from one sample, sequenced in a study of monozygotic twins with inflammatory bowel disease. Reprocessing the 5' RACE reads, TCRdb reports a single entry for every CDR3 protein and omits DNA. The sample has about 450,000 distinct CDR3 sequences. The source material was blood. These receptor sequences come from a human donor with ulcerative colitis or Crohn's disease, or a healthy co-twin of an affected twin (not recorded which).

The gene calls are TRBV6-1 and TRBJ1-4; TCRdb selects TRBD1, and the lack of DNA leaves this call unchecked. The length of the CDR3 is 15 residues. Per the germline V gene, CDR1 is MNHNS and CDR2 is SASEGT. The CDR3: CASTPRGQGREKLFF.

This chain connects TRBV20-1 to TRBJ2-5. The germline CDR1 and CDR2 sequences are DFQATT and SNEGSKA (reference sequence). The CDR3 length is 14 residues. CDR3 sequence reads: CSARREAIQETQYF.

The chain carries TRBV12-3 or TRBV12-4 and TRBJ1-1. This CDR3 is 16 amino acids long. The CDR3 is CASSGRRGVGKTEAFF.

The chain carries TRBV18 and TRBJ1-6. The CDR3 consists of 15 residues. CDR1 and CDR2 (germline): KGHSH, LQKENI. The chain's CDR3 is CASSEQGSYNSPLHF.

The chain combines TRBV7-9 with TRBJ2-5; as DNA is missing, the TRBD2 call by TCRdb cannot be tested. This CDR3 contains 16 residues. Germline CDR1 and CDR2: SEHNR and FQNEAQ (reference sequence). This chain's CDR3 is CASSLEERGALETQYF.

The V gene is TRBV27, the J gene TRBJ2-7; TCRdb reports TRBD1, a call that lacks DNA to check it against. The CDR3 contains 15 residues. Germline V CDR1 and CDR2: MNHEY, SMNVEV (reference sequence). The CDR3 protein is CASSSEGQGARVQYF.

The chain has TRBV12-3 or TRBV12-4 and TRBJ1-4; no DNA is available, so the TRBD1 call from TCRdb remains unchecked. CDR3 length equals 20 residues. The CDR3 sequence is CASSFIFGDRGPPTNEKLFF.

This chain joins TRBV20-1 and TRBJ2-7. CDR1 and CDR2 from the germline V gene are DFQATT and SNEGSKA (reference sequence). This CDR3 region has 12 residues. The chain's CDR3 is CSAAGLTYEQYF.

This chain links TRBV7-8 with TRBJ1-2; the TCRdb D gene call, TRBD1, has no DNA to confirm it. The CDR3 extends over 13 amino acids. Looked up from germline, CDR1 is SGHVS and CDR2 is FQNEAQ. This CDR3 reads CASSPQGGLGYTF.